This T cell receptor beta chain is from a study of blood T cells in healthy people across ages. Each sample yielded at least 6 million isolated PBMCs. V dropped 2 bases and J dropped 6 bases, with 11 bases sitting between them. CDR1 MNHEY and CDR2 SVGEGT come from the germline V gene. The CDR3 is made up of 14 amino acids. Using a J-beta primer mix together with a sample-barcoded 5' primer, a second PCR was run for roughly 7 to 11 cycles. TCRdb processed the 5' RACE reads anew with MiXCR; each CDR3 protein has one entry. The sample has over 1,300,000 distinct CDR3 sequences; around 59% are singletons.

The sequenced sample was blood. The TCR comes from a man aged 18 to 35 in good health. The chain is built from TRBV6-2 or TRBV6-3 and TRBJ2-1; D is uncertain. The CDR3 region has the DNA TGTGCCAGCAGTTACATCACGTCGGGCAATGAGCAGTTCTTC. This sequence encodes CASSYITSGNEQFF.